Each of the 12 T cell receptor beta chains below was sequenced from the same sample in a study of identical twins. In TCRdb, the 5' RACE reads were re-called with MiXCR into one record per CDR3 protein. The table lists 450,000 to 500,000 distinct CDR3 sequences, 14% of them singletons. These sequences were also reported in another study, on yellow fever vaccine responses in identical twins.

Sequencing was performed on CD4+ T cells sorted from blood. These receptors came from a young woman in good health.

This clonotype was recorded once. V gene TRBV20-1 combines with J gene TRBJ2-3, with unresolved D. CDR1 is DFQATT, CDR2 SNEGSKA, per germline (reference sequence). The CDR3 is 13 amino acids. V was shortened by 2 bases and J by 4 bases, with 10 bases between the two germline ends. CDR3 coding DNA: TGCAGTGCTAGACCTGCCCCCGCAGATACGCAGTATTTT. This sequence encodes CSARPAPADTQYF.

CDR3 bases: TGTGCCAGCAGGGACCTTAGCGGGAGAAGCACAGATACGCAGTATTTT. This codes for CASRDLSGRSTDTQYF. The genes are TRBV6-4 and TRBJ2-3; 9 bases align to TRBD2. After removal of 6 bases from V and 0 bases from J, the junction contained 7 bases not matched to a gene. In germline, CDR1 is MRHNA, CDR2 SNTAGT. This CDR3 is 16 amino acids long.

V gene TRBV20-1 combines with J gene TRBJ1-1, with a weak D call TRBD1 (6 bases). V was pared by 2 bases and J by 5 bases, with 12 bases between. This CDR3 is 13 amino acids long. Germline V CDR1 and CDR2: DFQATT, SNEGSKA (reference sequence). CDR3 amino acids: CSARRGGRTEAFF. For the CDR3, the DNA is TGCAGTGCTAGACGTGGGGGGCGGACTGAAGCTTTCTTT.

This clonotype was seen a few times. The chain recombines TRBV12-3 or TRBV12-4 with TRBJ1-1; D unresolved. The CDR3 runs 12 residues. V was clipped by 1 base and J by 8 bases, with 8 bases between them. The CDR3 region has the DNA TGTGCCAGCAGTTTAGGAGGCGCGGAAGCTTTCTTT. Amino acid sequence: CASSLGGAEAFF.

The V and J genes are TRBV3-1 and TRBJ2-1; 11 bases are a match to TRBD2. With 1 base clipped from V and 0 bases from J, the junction kept 8 bases outside the gene matches. This CDR3 spans 19 amino acids. Germline loops: CDR1 LGHDT, CDR2 YNNKEL (reference sequence). Here the CDR3 DNA reads TGTGCCAGCAGCCAAGCGTTTCCTAGCGGGGGGAGCTCCTACAATGAGCAGTTCTTC. This sequence encodes CASSQAFPSGGSSYNEQFF.

This clonotype was observed a few times. The V call is TRBV9, the J call TRBJ2-7; D call uncertain. The CDR3 is 15 amino acids. Germline V lookup: CDR1 SGDLS, CDR2 YYNGEE. With 0 bases removed from V and 2 bases from J, the gap between germline ends came to 12 bases. CDR3 bases: TGTGCCAGCAGCGTAGGTGAAGGGCGTCCCTACGAGCAGTACTTC. It encodes CASSVGEGRPYEQYF. Full variable domain (missing parts from reference TRBV9 and TRBJ2-7): DSGVTQTPKHLITATGQRVTLRCSPRSGDLSVYWYQQSLDQGLQFLIQYYNGEERAKGNILERFSAQQFPDLHSELNLSSLELGDSALYFCASSVGEGRPYEQYFGPGTRLTVT.

This clonotype was seen more than once but under ten times. The genes are TRBV5-5 and TRBJ2-2, with D unresolved. The CDR3 runs 15 residues. Germline CDR1 is SGHKS and CDR2 is YYEKEE (reference sequence). Trimming took 4 bases from V and 0 from J, leaving 10 bases between them. The CDR3 bases are TGTGCCAGCAGCGTAGTATTCCCGAACACCGGGGAGCTGTTTTTT. Translation gives CASSVVFPNTGELFF.

This clonotype occurred a few times. V is TRBV28 and J is TRBJ2-4; the D gene is possibly TRBD2 (5 bases). Per germline, CDR1 MDHEN and CDR2 SYDVKM. Trimming took 7 bases from V and 7 from J, leaving 17 bases between them. The CDR3 has 14 amino acids. CDR3 bases: TGTGCCAGCAACATTCTAGCCGAAGGGAACATTCAGTACTTC. It yields the protein CASNILAEGNIQYF.

V gene TRBV20-1 combines with J gene TRBJ2-1, with D tentatively TRBD1 (6 bases). The ends were cut back, 6 bases at V and 2 bases at J, with 17 bases in the middle. The CDR3 extends over 15 amino acids. Germline assignment: CDR1 DFQATT and CDR2 SNEGSKA (reference sequence). The DNA for the CDR3 is TGCAGTGCCCCCTCGGGTGGGACAACCTACAATGAGCAGTTCTTC. Encoded protein: CSAPSGGTTYNEQFF.

This clonotype was observed many times. The genes are TRBV29-1 and TRBJ2-1; D call uncertain. From germline, CDR1 is SQVTM and CDR2 ANQGSEA. The CDR3 length is 10 residues. V shed 4 bases and J shed 8 bases, with 6 bases lying between them. The CDR3 DNA follows: TGCAGCGTTGGGACGGATGAGCAGTTCTTC. Its translation: CSVGTDEQFF.

The V and J genes are TRBV30 and TRBJ2-2; D uncertain. The CDR3 is 13 amino acids. Per germline, CDR1 GTSNPN and CDR2 SVGIG (reference sequence). V lost 3 bases and J 9 bases, leaving 14 bases between the germline ends. The CDR3 sequence is CAWRPGPPRELFF. The DNA for the CDR3 is TGTGCCTGGAGACCCGGACCCCCTAGGGAGCTGTTTTTT.

This clonotype has ten or more counts. The rearrangement joins TRBV14 to TRBJ2-2; TRBD2 matches 8 bases. V was clipped by 5 bases and J by 5 bases; unmatched bases: 13. CDR3 length: 17 amino acids. The germline gives CDR1 SGHDN, CDR2 FVKESK. CDR3 DNA sequence: TGTGCCAGCAGCAGTCCGGGGAGGACTAGCTCGACCGGGGAGCTGTTTTTT. Translating gives CASSSPGRTSSTGELFF.